Below, one T cell receptor beta chain is given with its context. Each participant's cohort was designated according to participant-reported clinical history. This CDR3 region has 14 residues. Trimming pared 9 bases from V and 1 base from J, leaving 15 bases between. CDR1 and CDR2 from the germline V gene are MRHNA and SNTAGT. Clones were read by immunoSEQ multiplex PCR, and TCRdb kept only the in-frame ones, dropping some. The top ten hold 2.5% to 3.5% of the sample, which has about 190,000 clones, approximately 88% seen once. This sample is part of a study of blood T cell repertoires in COVID-19. Source material: PBMCs or T cells enriched from blood (not recorded which). The rearrangement joins TRBV6-4 to TRBJ1-1, with D possibly matching TRBD1 (6 bases). The clonotype originates from a woman aged 30 to 39 who had recovered from COVID-19. CDR3 bases: TGTGCCAGGTACAGGGTTGGTTCGAACACTGAAGCTTTCTTT. It translates to CARYRVGSNTEAFF.